The 9 T cell receptor beta chains below all came from one sample that was sequenced in a study of PD-1 blockade in classical Hodgkin lymphoma. This table comes from immunoSEQ multiplex PCR, and its TCRdb copy is limited to in-frame clones, with some not included. Of roughly 100,000 clones in the sample, around 93% were seen once. Time point meaning: cycle 4 day 1 (C4D1), after 6 weeks of nivolumab. Every patient was affected by relapse after autologous stem cell transplantation, while exposure to brentuximab vedotin was not uniform. Sequences were derived from peripheral blood mononuclear cells (PBMCs), sampled before the fourth cycle of nivolumab. Receptor source: a human donor with classical Hodgkin lymphoma.

The sample holds one count of this clone. V gene TRBV6-4 combines with J gene TRBJ2-1; 10 bases are shared with TRBD2. V shed 6 bases, J shed 6 bases, and the junction held 11 bases outside the gene matches. CDR3 length: 16 amino acids. CDR1 is MRHNA and CDR2 is SNTAGT in the germline V gene. Here the CDR3 DNA reads TGTGCCAGCAGCCCACTAGCGGGATTGTTGGGCAATGAGCAGTTCTTC. Protein sequence: CASSPLAGLLGNEQFF.

The chain couples TRBV2 to TRBJ1-2; D not certain. Germline lookup yields CDR1 SNHLY and CDR2 FYNNEI. Trimming removed 7 bases from V and 1 base from J, with 13 bases in between. CDR3 length: 14 residues. The CDR3 reads CASKGRADNYGYTF. CDR3 bases: TGTGCCAGCAAAGGTCGGGCAGATAACTATGGCTACACCTTC.

The chain employs TRBV5-1 and TRBJ1-5; 9 bases line up with TRBD1. The CDR3 has 15 amino acids. Per the germline V gene, CDR1 is SGHRS and CDR2 is YFSETQ. J lost 5 bases, V lost 2 bases, and 5 bases had no gene match. CDR3 in amino acids: CASSFTGGVYQPQHF. CDR3 nucleotides: TGCGCCAGCAGCTTTACAGGGGGCGTCTATCAGCCCCAGCATTTT.

This clone was observed a single time. CDR3 DNA: TGTGCCAGTAGTAACCAGGGGAGAAACTATGGCTACACCTTC. This encodes CASSNQGRNYGYTF. The J gene is TRBJ1-2, the V gene TRBV19, with D perhaps TRBD1 (6 bases). The CDR3 is made up of 14 amino acids. Germline V lookup: CDR1 LNHDA, CDR2 SQIVND (reference sequence). V lost 4 bases, J lost 2 bases, and 11 bases lay in between.

CDR3 residues: CASSFGLVQYF. The CDR3 DNA follows: TGTGCCAGTAGTTTCGGACTGGTGCAGTACTTC. The chain has TRBV19 and TRBJ2-7; D is perhaps TRBD2 (5 bases). The V end lost 5 bases, the J end lost 9 bases, and 11 bases lay between the germline ends. CDR1 is LNHDA, CDR2 SQIVND, per germline (reference sequence). This CDR3 comprises 11 residues.

The chain joins TRBV2 to TRBJ1-1; D is perhaps TRBD1 (5 bases). The CDR3 has 11 amino acids. Germline V gives CDR1 SNHLY, CDR2 FYNNEI. Between the trimmed V and J ends, which lost 8 bases and 7 bases, there was a span of 11 bases. The CDR3 DNA reads as TGTGCCAGCCCCTCGAGGGGTGAAGCTTTCTTT. Translating it yields CASPSRGEAFF.

The chain employs TRBV7-2 and TRBJ2-3; D may be TRBD2 (5 bases). Trimming stripped 2 bases from V and 0 bases from J, with 15 bases between. This CDR3 contains 17 residues. Germline V gene data show CDR1 as SGHTA and CDR2 as FQGNSA. CDR3 in amino acids: CASSLPRLSDSTDTQYF. CDR3 DNA sequence: TGTGCCAGCAGCTTACCTAGACTAAGTGATAGCACAGATACGCAGTATTTT.

The chain uses TRBV27 and TRBJ1-2, with 8 bases aligning to TRBD1. Per the germline V gene, CDR1 is MNHEY and CDR2 is SMNVEV (reference sequence). V dropped 4 bases and J dropped 7; count of bases not matched to a gene: 5. The CDR3 length is 13 residues. The CDR3, as DNA: TGTGCCAGCAGTTCATCGACAGGGGTTGGCTACACCTTC. Its protein product is CASSSSTGVGYTF.

This chain uses TRBV27 with TRBJ2-1; 7 nucleotides match TRBD1. Germline loops: CDR1 MNHEY, CDR2 SMNVEV (reference sequence). CDR3 length: 13 residues. V lost 8 bases and J lost 5; bases outside the gene matches: 6. The DNA for the CDR3 is TGTGCCAGCTTGGGACAGAGTAACAATGAGCAGTTCTTC. Amino acids: CASLGQSNNEQFF.